Detailed here is one TCR beta chain. What this receptor recognizes is not known. No much larger clonotype is one base removed from it; base qualities were not supplied. The sample comes from a study of shared clonotypes between healthy human individuals (TCRdb year 2020). About the study as a whole: A few men and a couple of women, aged 18 to 49 years, made up the cohort. Each donor's leukapheresis produced roughly between roughly 0.85 and 9.5 billion PBMCs. Different laboratories and diverse techniques were used to prepare libraries and sequence TCR repertoires, to increase sequencing depth and limit assay-specific biases. Blood TCR repertoires of a handful of healthy adults were deeply sequenced to estimate repertoire size and the extent of clonotype sharing between individuals. Per donor, three plates each were used for CD4 naive and CD4 memory, two for CD8 naive, and one for CD8 memory. The paper as a whole reports these results and caveats: Rarefaction of sorted-subset datasets indicated incomplete sequencing despite the large sequencing depth. Compared with non-shared clonotypes, clonotypes shared by all four sorted-subset donors had higher generation probabilities. Pairwise subsampling led to the expectation that sequencing depth would affect the degree of clonotype sharing among donors. Larger estimated clonotype richness was generally found for naive subsets than for memory subsets. Approximately 5% of naive CD4, around 3.6% of naive CD8, around 2.3% of memory CD4, and roughly 0.4% of memory CD8 clonotypes were shared across a few donors. The small number of donors limited the genetic and exposure-history diversity represented. Only blood was sampled, and tissue TCR repertoires likely differ from those in blood.

Trimming takes 0 bases off V and 10 bases off J; junction bases not matched to a gene: 13. The germline V gene (reference sequence) specifies MNHEY as CDR1 and SMNVEV as CDR2. Its CDR3 holds 17 amino acids, cysteine through phenylalanine. The sequence is cut down to CDR3 DNA, 51 bases in frame from base 1. TCR CDR3 regions were amplified from genomic DNA by multiplex PCR using the deep immunoSEQ assay. Extracted genomic DNA from each cell subset was distributed evenly across all wells of several immunoSEQ 96-well plates, and each plate was treated as a replicate. Each replicate PCR for sorted subsets received about 180 ng genomic DNA, equal to about 30,000 T cell genomes. Purified libraries were measured with a Qubit 3.0 fluorometer, size-checked on a Bioanalyzer 2100, and measured again with the KAPA Library Quantification kit. Every immunoSEQ 96-well plate was sequenced on a separate single-read 150-cycle Illumina NextSeq 550 flow cell. The study's own analysis went as follows. Because the immunoSEQ output included only junctional sequences and no quality scores, the filtering could not be the same as the filtering used for full-length reads. To assign V/J genes and CDR3, sequences were annotated against IMGT germline references using PyIR, a Python wrapper for IgBLAST v1.9. Reads were filtered out if the reads had weak V/J assignments (E-value above 1e-6), no CDR3, stop codons, out-of-frame junctions, or ambiguous translated residues. A V3J clonotype was defined by an identical inferred V gene, J gene, and CDR3 amino acid sequence. The percentage overlap between two repertoires was calculated by dividing the number of shared unique clonotypes by the size of the smaller repertoire. Repertoire richness was assessed with RTK rarefaction, the Chao1 estimator, and Recon v2.1 estimates of unobserved clonotypes. Generation probabilities for all TCRbeta clonotypes obtained by the gDNA method from several donors were computed using OLGA. This immuneACCESS table, as held by TCRdb, lists in-frame sequences with V and J called but not all clones. Of the missing ones, under half trace to an unresolved V gene in checked studies; the others have no known cause. D and trimming were read from the DNA, whereas the V and J calls and clone size are those reported in that table. The sample records about 2.2 million clones, about 94% of which are singletons. The ten largest account for approximately 1.7% of the sample.

CD8 naive samples were obtained by positive selection for CCR7 among CD45RO-negative cells, yielding a CD45RA+CCR7+ population from which TemRA cells were excluded. Healthy HIV-negative adults with no recently reported acute infections or vaccinations were included as donors. Every donor was a Caucasian adult living in Nashville, Tennessee, USA. After blood collection by leukapheresis, PBMCs were isolated using Ficoll-Histopaque density gradient centrifugation and then cryopreserved in the vapor phase of liquid nitrogen. Analytical flow cytometry was used to check the purity and quantity of each magnetically sorted T cell population. From each sorted fraction, genomic DNA was isolated and quantified by UV absorbance on a Nanodrop 2000c.

This sequence was found in a man aged 18 to 35 in good health. Some clones in this sample may be carry-over from other donors' samples. The sample consisted of naive CD8+ T cells from PBMCs. Per the publication, the cell subset or site label means: CD45RA+CCR7+. The rearrangement combines TRBV27 with TRBJ2-1; TRBD2 aligns with 9 central bases. In nucleotides, the sequence is TGTGCCAGCAGTTTATCCCCCCGGTTAGCGGGAGTAGGGGAGCAGTTCTTC. This translates into CASSLSPRLAGVGEQFF.